This is a list of T cell receptor beta chains from one sample in a study of technical replicates of blood from a handful of donors. Sequenced by immunoSEQ multiplex PCR; TCRdb stores in-frame clones only, minus some. The sample carries more than 90,000 clones, about 95% recorded once. Sequencing was done on a sample of T cells isolated from PBMCs. The receptors originated from a human donor in good health. CDR3s include the opening cysteine and the closing phenylalanine or tryptophan. D genes are given only for firm matches. Not every row has a clone size; where given, it reads once, few, many or a size class.

CDR3nt: TGTGCCGTCAAGCCTCGGGAGATGCAAGAGACCCAGTACTTC
CDR3aa: CAVKPREMQETQYF
abundance: .
d_gene: .
v_gene: TRBV2
j_gene: TRBJ2-5

CDR3nt: TGTGCCAGCAGTTTTAGGGCAGGGTCTGAAGCTTTCTTT
CDR3aa: CASSFRAGSEAFF
abundance: .
d_gene: .
v_gene: TRBV27
j_gene: TRBJ1-1

CDR3nt: TGTGCCAGCAAATCAACAGGTTACACTGAAGCTTTCTTT
CDR3aa: CASKSTGYTEAFF
abundance: .
d_gene: .
v_gene: TRBV6-5
j_gene: TRBJ1-1

CDR3nt: TGCAGCGTGGCAGCGGTTGTCAACACCGGGGAGCTGTTTTTT
CDR3aa: CSVAAVVNTGELFF
abundance: .
d_gene: .
v_gene: TRBV29-1
j_gene: TRBJ2-2

CDR3nt: TGCGCCAGCAGCTTAACAGGGCCCTTGTACCAAGAGACCCAGTACTTC
CDR3aa: CASSLTGPLYQETQYF
abundance: once
d_gene: .
v_gene: TRBV5-1
j_gene: TRBJ2-5

CDR3nt: TGTGCCAGCAGCCCTTCTTCTAGCGGGACGACAGATACGCAGTATTTT
CDR3aa: CASSPSSSGTTDTQYF
abundance: .
d_gene: TRBD2
v_gene: TRBV6-6
j_gene: TRBJ2-3

CDR3nt: TGTGCTAGTGGTTTGGTACCGGCAGGGGGAAATCGTGGAAACACCATATATTTT
CDR3aa: CASGLVPAGGNRGNTIYF
abundance: .
d_gene: TRBD1
v_gene: TRBV12-5
j_gene: TRBJ1-3

CDR3nt: TGTGCCAGCAGCCGACAGGGGGCCTGGGAGACCCAGTACTTC
CDR3aa: CASSRQGAWETQYF
abundance: .
d_gene: TRBD1
v_gene: TRBV7-9
j_gene: TRBJ2-5

CDR3nt: TGTGCCAGCAGCTCGACAGATACGCAGTATTTT
CDR3aa: CASSSTDTQYF
abundance: .
d_gene: .
v_gene: TRBV11-2
j_gene: TRBJ2-3

CDR3nt: TGTGCCAGCAGTAAGAGGGCGGGAGACATAGATACGCAGTATTTT
CDR3aa: CASSKRAGDIDTQYF
abundance: .
d_gene: TRBD2
v_gene: TRBV28
j_gene: TRBJ2-3

CDR3nt: TGTGCCAGCAGTACGGACAGGGGGCTAAGTAGCCCCGTCACCGGGGAGCTGTTTTTT
CDR3aa: CASSTDRGLSSPVTGELFF
abundance: .
d_gene: TRBD1
v_gene: TRBV27
j_gene: TRBJ2-2

CDR3nt: TGCGCCAGCAGCTGGGTTAGCGGGAATGAGCAGTTCTTC
CDR3aa: CASSWVSGNEQFF
abundance: .
d_gene: TRBD2
v_gene: TRBV5-1
j_gene: TRBJ2-1

CDR3nt: TGCAGCGTTGAAGATCTCGGGCAGGGTACAGATACGCAGTATTTT
CDR3aa: CSVEDLGQGTDTQYF
abundance: .
d_gene: .
v_gene: TRBV29-1
j_gene: TRBJ2-3

CDR3nt: TGTGCCAGCAGTTTACAGGGAAACACTGAAGCTTTCTTT
CDR3aa: CASSLQGNTEAFF
abundance: few
d_gene: .
v_gene: TRBV27
j_gene: TRBJ1-1

CDR3nt: TGTGCCAGCTCACCACCGGGCGGGAGGTACGAGCAGTACTTC
CDR3aa: CASSPPGGRYEQYF
abundance: .
d_gene: TRBD2
v_gene: TRBV18
j_gene: TRBJ2-7

CDR3nt: TGTGCCAGCAGTTCACTAGCGGGAGCCGGGGAGCTGTTTTTT
CDR3aa: CASSSLAGAGELFF
abundance: .
d_gene: TRBD2
v_gene: TRBV2
j_gene: TRBJ2-2

CDR3nt: TGCGCCAGCAGCCAAGGACTAGCGGGAGAGACCTACGAGCAGTACTTC
CDR3aa: CASSQGLAGETYEQYF
abundance: .
d_gene: TRBD2
v_gene: TRBV4-1
j_gene: TRBJ2-7

CDR3nt: TGCAGTGCTAGACAGGACTATGGCTACACCTTC
CDR3aa: CSARQDYGYTF
abundance: .
d_gene: .
v_gene: TRBV20-1
j_gene: TRBJ1-2

CDR3nt: TGCGCCAGCAGCCAACAGATGCAGGGGGACTACGAGCAGTACTTC
CDR3aa: CASSQQMQGDYEQYF
abundance: .
d_gene: TRBD1
v_gene: TRBV4-1
j_gene: TRBJ2-7

CDR3nt: TGTGCCAGCTCCCCTGACAGGGGGCTAGGAAACACTGAAGCTTTCTTT
CDR3aa: CASSPDRGLGNTEAFF
abundance: once
d_gene: TRBD1
v_gene: TRBV18
j_gene: TRBJ1-1

CDR3nt: TGTGCCAGCGCCAGCGGGGGGTTCGTCACCGGGGAGCTGTTTTTT
CDR3aa: CASASGGFVTGELFF
abundance: .
d_gene: TRBD2
v_gene: TRBV6-1
j_gene: TRBJ2-2

CDR3nt: TGCGCCAGCAGCCTCGAAGGGCGGGACAGGGGCACAGATACGCAGTATTTT
CDR3aa: CASSLEGRDRGTDTQYF
abundance: .
d_gene: TRBD1
v_gene: TRBV5-1
j_gene: TRBJ2-3

CDR3nt: TGTGCCTGGAGTGTGGGGGCGAGCACAGATACGCAGTATTTT
CDR3aa: CAWSVGASTDTQYF
abundance: once
d_gene: .
v_gene: TRBV30
j_gene: TRBJ2-3

CDR3nt: TGCGCCAGCAGCCAAGTACAAGGGGGAAGTGAAAAACTGTTTTTT
CDR3aa: CASSQVQGGSEKLFF
abundance: .
d_gene: .
v_gene: TRBV4-1
j_gene: TRBJ1-4

CDR3nt: TGTGCCAGCAGTGAAGGGTGGGAGAGCTCCTACGAGCAGTACTTC
CDR3aa: CASSEGWESSYEQYF
abundance: .
d_gene: .
v_gene: TRBV6-1
j_gene: TRBJ2-7

CDR3nt: TGTGCCAGTGGGGGGAGGGGATATGGCTACACCTTC
CDR3aa: CASGGRGYGYTF
abundance: .
d_gene: .
v_gene: TRBV28
j_gene: TRBJ1-2

CDR3nt: TGTGCCAGCAGTTTCGGGACTAGCCCACGCACAGATACGCAGTATTTT
CDR3aa: CASSFGTSPRTDTQYF
abundance: .
d_gene: TRBD2
v_gene: TRBV27
j_gene: TRBJ2-3

CDR3nt: TGTGCCAGCAGCTTAGGTCAGGGGGTCTACGAGCAGTACTTC
CDR3aa: CASSLGQGVYEQYF
abundance: .
d_gene: TRBD1
v_gene: TRBV7-2
j_gene: TRBJ2-7

CDR3nt: TGTGCCAGCAGACCGAAAAAACTAGCCTCCAATGAGCAGTTCTTC
CDR3aa: CASRPKKLASNEQFF
abundance: .
d_gene: .
v_gene: TRBV7-2
j_gene: TRBJ2-1

CDR3nt: TGTGCCAGCTCACCAGTCAGGGTGGGAAAATACGAGCAGTACTTC
CDR3aa: CASSPVRVGKYEQYF
abundance: .
d_gene: .
v_gene: TRBV18
j_gene: TRBJ2-7

CDR3nt: TGTGCCGGGGGGGACGGGAACACTGAAGCTTTCTTT
CDR3aa: CAGGDGNTEAFF
abundance: .
d_gene: .
v_gene: TRBV6-1
j_gene: TRBJ1-1

CDR3nt: TGTGCCAGCAGCTTCCGCGGACTAGCCGGAGATACGCAGTATTTT
CDR3aa: CASSFRGLAGDTQYF
abundance: .
d_gene: TRBD2
v_gene: TRBV5-6
j_gene: TRBJ2-3

CDR3nt: TGTGCCAGCTCCCCTTCCCAGGGTTCCAACACCGGGGAGCTGTTTTTT
CDR3aa: CASSPSQGSNTGELFF
abundance: .
d_gene: .
v_gene: TRBV18
j_gene: TRBJ2-2

CDR3nt: TGTGCCAGCGCAAGAGGAGGAAACTATGGCTACACCTTC
CDR3aa: CASARGGNYGYTF
abundance: .
d_gene: .
v_gene: TRBV7-9
j_gene: TRBJ1-2

CDR3nt: TGCAGCGTTGAAGATCGGGGATCGGGAGACAGCTATGGCTACACCTTC
CDR3aa: CSVEDRGSGDSYGYTF
abundance: .
d_gene: .
v_gene: TRBV29-1
j_gene: TRBJ1-2

CDR3nt: TGTGCCAGCAGTTTATCGGTTTTGCAAGCGGAATACAATGAGCAGTTCTTC
CDR3aa: CASSLSVLQAEYNEQFF
abundance: .
d_gene: .
v_gene: TRBV27
j_gene: TRBJ2-1

CDR3nt: TGTGCCAGTAGTGGGCAAGGGGGCCGGCACACTGAAGCTTTCTTT
CDR3aa: CASSGQGGRHTEAFF
abundance: .
d_gene: TRBD1
v_gene: TRBV19
j_gene: TRBJ1-1

CDR3nt: TGTGCCAGCAGCTTAGGGTCTGGGACAGGGTTACAAGAGACCCAGTACTTC
CDR3aa: CASSLGSGTGLQETQYF
abundance: .
d_gene: TRBD1
v_gene: TRBV7-7
j_gene: TRBJ2-5

CDR3nt: TGTGCCAGCAGCTTGGCGGTCCGGGGCACTGAAGCTTTCTTT
CDR3aa: CASSLAVRGTEAFF
abundance: .
d_gene: .
v_gene: TRBV5-6
j_gene: TRBJ1-1

CDR3nt: TGTGCCAGCAGCGTAAACATCGGGTTAGCAAGTGAGCAGTACTTC
CDR3aa: CASSVNIGLASEQYF
abundance: .
d_gene: .
v_gene: TRBV9
j_gene: TRBJ2-7

CDR3nt: TGTGCCTGGAGTTCGCGGACTGCAGAGACCCAGTACTTC
CDR3aa: CAWSSRTAETQYF
abundance: once
d_gene: .
v_gene: TRBV30
j_gene: TRBJ2-5

CDR3nt: TGTGCCAGCAGCTTAATAAGGGGGCGGTTTGGCTATGGCTACACCTTC
CDR3aa: CASSLIRGRFGYGYTF
abundance: .
d_gene: TRBD1
v_gene: TRBV11-2
j_gene: TRBJ1-2

CDR3nt: TGTGCCAGCAGTGTATTCTTTTCTTCCTACGAGCAGTACTTC
CDR3aa: CASSVFFSSYEQYF
abundance: .
d_gene: .
v_gene: TRBV2
j_gene: TRBJ2-7

CDR3nt: TGTGCCTGGAGTGTACAGGGGTACGAGCAGTACTTC
CDR3aa: CAWSVQGYEQYF
abundance: .
d_gene: TRBD1
v_gene: TRBV30
j_gene: TRBJ2-7

CDR3nt: TGTGCCAGCAGCCCCCGACTGGCCATCTACGAGCAGTACTTC
CDR3aa: CASSPRLAIYEQYF
abundance: .
d_gene: .
v_gene: TRBV9
j_gene: TRBJ2-7

CDR3nt: TGTGCCAGCAGTCCCAAGGGGTACTACAGGGGGCTAGTTGTACCTGGGGCCAACGTCCTGACTTTC
CDR3aa: CASSPKGYYRGLVVPGANVLTF
abundance: once
d_gene: TRBD1
v_gene: TRBV27
j_gene: TRBJ2-6

CDR3nt: TGTGCCACCAGCAGAGATGCGGGGAGGGCCGGGGAGCTGTTTTTT
CDR3aa: CATSRDAGRAGELFF
abundance: .
d_gene: TRBD2
v_gene: TRBV15
j_gene: TRBJ2-2

CDR3nt: TGTGCCAGCAGTCCTCACAGGGCCTACGAGCAGTACTTC
CDR3aa: CASSPHRAYEQYF
abundance: .
d_gene: .
v_gene: TRBV28
j_gene: TRBJ2-7

CDR3nt: TGTGCCAGCATCCGACAGGACTTCTACGAGCAGTACTTC
CDR3aa: CASIRQDFYEQYF
abundance: .
d_gene: .
v_gene: TRBV2
j_gene: TRBJ2-7

CDR3nt: TGTGCCAGTAGTACAGGCCTCTCCTACGAGCAGTACTTC
CDR3aa: CASSTGLSYEQYF
abundance: .
d_gene: .
v_gene: TRBV19
j_gene: TRBJ2-7

CDR3nt: TGTGCCAGTAGTTGGGGGACAGCAACCGGGGAGCTGTTTTTT
CDR3aa: CASSWGTATGELFF
abundance: .
d_gene: TRBD1
v_gene: TRBV19
j_gene: TRBJ2-2

CDR3nt: TGTGCCAGCAGCCACCGTCAGGGGTCAACTAATGAAAAACTGTTTTTT
CDR3aa: CASSHRQGSTNEKLFF
abundance: .
d_gene: .
v_gene: TRBV7-9
j_gene: TRBJ1-4

CDR3nt: TGTGCCAGCTCTCCCGGGGGGAACACTGAAGCTTTCTTT
CDR3aa: CASSPGGNTEAFF
abundance: .
d_gene: .
v_gene: TRBV6-5
j_gene: TRBJ1-1

CDR3nt: TGTGCCAGCAGTGTCCAGGGGGCGCGGGGCATCGGCAATGAGCAGTTCTTC
CDR3aa: CASSVQGARGIGNEQFF
abundance: .
d_gene: TRBD1
v_gene: TRBV6-1
j_gene: TRBJ2-1

CDR3nt: TGTGCCAGCAGCTTGTATACAGGGAAGGTCTATGGCTACACCTTC
CDR3aa: CASSLYTGKVYGYTF
abundance: .
d_gene: .
v_gene: TRBV5-6
j_gene: TRBJ1-2

CDR3nt: TGCGCCAGCAGCCCAAGACAGGGTCTCACGCCTAAAGCTTTCTTT
CDR3aa: CASSPRQGLTPKAFF
abundance: .
d_gene: TRBD1
v_gene: TRBV5-1
j_gene: TRBJ1-1

CDR3nt: TGTGCCTGGAGTGGGGGACAGGGAGAACTGATCTTC
CDR3aa: CAWSGGQGELIF
abundance: .
d_gene: TRBD1
v_gene: TRBV30
j_gene: TRBJ2-1

CDR3nt: TGTGCCAGCAGTTGGGTCCCTAGCGGGAGGGAGACCCAGTACTTC
CDR3aa: CASSWVPSGRETQYF
abundance: .
d_gene: TRBD2
v_gene: TRBV27
j_gene: TRBJ2-5

CDR3nt: TGTGCCAGCAGCTCTAGCCTTGTCGTTGGCACTGAAGCTTTCTTT
CDR3aa: CASSSSLVVGTEAFF
abundance: once
d_gene: .
v_gene: TRBV7-9
j_gene: TRBJ1-1